This T cell receptor (beta chain) was sequenced for a study of T cells in women clearing cervical HPV infection. Study information: Cases: HPV16-related CIN3 or worse on histology, a couple of invasive cancers. For cases, blood was sampled a median around 140 days after lesion detection, interquartile range roughly 80 to 220 days. Case blood was drawn when the lesion was first found; control blood after infection became undetectable. Study findings and constraints: CIN3+ cases had significantly higher TCR richness than controls; evenness did not differ.

Clones were read by immunoSEQ multiplex PCR, and TCRdb kept only the in-frame ones, dropping some. Here the sample table reports more than 30,000 clones. Germline V gene sequence: CDR1 SNHLY, CDR2 FYNNEI. The CDR3 totals 16 residues. Losses at the gene ends were 8 bases for V and 3 bases for J; bases not matched to a gene: 15. Comments on this clone: What it binds is unknown. The read ends 3 residues shy of where the CDR3 ends; the end is completed using the germline J gene.

The chain has TRBV2 and TRBJ1-1; the match to TRBD1 covers 7 bases. The TCR was taken from a woman aged 18 to 75 with a cervical HPV16 infection that either progressed to CIN3+ or cleared (not recorded which). Sequenced material: blood buffy coat. The part of the CDR3 DNA that was read is TGTGCCAGCGTAAGAACGGGACAGTCCGGGGACACTGAA. It yields the protein CASVRTGQSGDTE. The full CDR3 reads CASVRTGQSGDTEAFF.